This T cell receptor (beta chain) was retrieved from a study of blood T cell repertoires in COVID-19. Looking at the study overall: There were acute and convalescent COVID-19 samples, and they came from the United States, Italy and Spain.

This CDR3 is built from 13 residues. The V and J ends lost 3 bases and 8 bases, in that order; junction bases with no gene match: 4. CDR1 and CDR2 (germline): LNHNV, YYDKDF (reference sequence). Assay used: immunoSEQ multiplex PCR; TCRdb lists only in-frame clones, some missing. The repertoire has over 150,000 clones, roughly 80% of them found once; the top ten carry 12%. The TCR originated in a woman aged 45 to 65 with acute or convalescent COVID-19. This chain connects TRBV15 to TRBJ1-2, with 9 bases aligning to TRBD1. The specimen sequenced was peripheral blood. The CDR3 is CATSRDRGRGYTF. In DNA, the CDR3 is TGTGCCACCAGCAGGGACAGGGGTCGCGGCTACACCTTC.